This section outlines one T cell receptor beta chain sequence together with its context. The antigen is not known. The record originates from a study of response to subunit inactivated influenza vaccine. TCRdb processed the RT-PCR reads anew with MiXCR; each CDR3 protein has one entry. The repertoire holds some 500,000 distinct CDR3 sequences, with 10% to 15% as singletons. Notes on the study in general: There was a suggestion from the authors that each seasonal influenza vaccination recruits few new T cells.

The germline V gene has CDR1 MNHEY and CDR2 SVGEGT. This CDR3 contains 11 residues. V was trimmed by 5 bases and J by 9 bases, leaving 8 bases between them. The sample here was PBMCs from blood, taken roughly 47 days after vaccination. This TCR came from a man aged 45-65 years who received an inactivated influenza vaccine. V and J are TRBV6-2 or TRBV6-3 and TRBJ1-5; D gene uncertain. For the CDR3, the DNA is TGTGCCAGCAGTCGCGGGTGGCCCCAGCATTTT. Translating it yields CASSRGWPQHF.